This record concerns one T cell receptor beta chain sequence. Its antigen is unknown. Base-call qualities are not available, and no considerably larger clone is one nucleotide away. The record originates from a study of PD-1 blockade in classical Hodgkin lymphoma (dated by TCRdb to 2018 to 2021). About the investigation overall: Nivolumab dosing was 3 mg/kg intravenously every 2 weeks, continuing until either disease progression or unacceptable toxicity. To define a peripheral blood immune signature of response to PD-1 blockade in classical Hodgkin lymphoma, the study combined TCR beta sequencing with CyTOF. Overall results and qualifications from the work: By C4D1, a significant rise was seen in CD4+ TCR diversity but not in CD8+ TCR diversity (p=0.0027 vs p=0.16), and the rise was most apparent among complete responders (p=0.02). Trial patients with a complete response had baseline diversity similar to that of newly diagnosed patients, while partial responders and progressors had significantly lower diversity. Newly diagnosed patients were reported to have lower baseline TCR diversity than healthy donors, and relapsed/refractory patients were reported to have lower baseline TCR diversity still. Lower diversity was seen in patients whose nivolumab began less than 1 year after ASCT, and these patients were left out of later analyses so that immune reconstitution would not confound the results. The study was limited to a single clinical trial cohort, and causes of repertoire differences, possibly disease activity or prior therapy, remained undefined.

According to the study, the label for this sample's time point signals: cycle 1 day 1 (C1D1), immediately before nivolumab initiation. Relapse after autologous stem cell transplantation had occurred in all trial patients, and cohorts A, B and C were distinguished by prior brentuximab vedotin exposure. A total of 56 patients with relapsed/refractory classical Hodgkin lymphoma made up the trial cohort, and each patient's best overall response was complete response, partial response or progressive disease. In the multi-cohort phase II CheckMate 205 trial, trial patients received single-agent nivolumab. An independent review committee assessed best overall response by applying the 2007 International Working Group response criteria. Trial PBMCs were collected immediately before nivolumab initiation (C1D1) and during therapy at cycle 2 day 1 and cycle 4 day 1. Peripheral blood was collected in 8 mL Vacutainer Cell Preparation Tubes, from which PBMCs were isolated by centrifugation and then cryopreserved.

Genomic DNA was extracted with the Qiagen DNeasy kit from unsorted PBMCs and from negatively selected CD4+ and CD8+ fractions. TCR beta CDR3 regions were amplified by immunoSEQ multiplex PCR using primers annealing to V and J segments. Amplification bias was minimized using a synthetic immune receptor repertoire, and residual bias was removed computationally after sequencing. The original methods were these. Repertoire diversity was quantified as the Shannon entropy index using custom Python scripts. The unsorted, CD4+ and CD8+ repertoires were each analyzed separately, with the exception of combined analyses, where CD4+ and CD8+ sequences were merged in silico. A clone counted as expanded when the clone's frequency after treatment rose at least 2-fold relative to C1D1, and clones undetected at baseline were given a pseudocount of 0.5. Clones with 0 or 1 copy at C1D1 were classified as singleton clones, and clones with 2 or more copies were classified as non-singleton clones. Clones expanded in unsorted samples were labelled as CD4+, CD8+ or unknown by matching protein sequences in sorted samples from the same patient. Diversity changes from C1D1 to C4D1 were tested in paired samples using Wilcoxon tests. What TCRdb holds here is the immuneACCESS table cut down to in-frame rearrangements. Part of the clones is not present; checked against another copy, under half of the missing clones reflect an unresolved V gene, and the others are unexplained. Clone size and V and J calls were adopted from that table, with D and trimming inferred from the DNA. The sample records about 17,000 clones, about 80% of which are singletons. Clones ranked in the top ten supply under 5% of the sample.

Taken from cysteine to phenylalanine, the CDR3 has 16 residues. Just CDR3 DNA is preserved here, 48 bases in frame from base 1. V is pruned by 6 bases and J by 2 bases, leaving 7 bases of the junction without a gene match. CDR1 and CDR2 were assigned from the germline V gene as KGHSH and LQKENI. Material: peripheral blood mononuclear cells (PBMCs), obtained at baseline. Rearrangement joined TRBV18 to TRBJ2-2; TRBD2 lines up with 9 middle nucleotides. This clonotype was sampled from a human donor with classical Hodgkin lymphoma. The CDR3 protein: CASSRLAGINTGELFF. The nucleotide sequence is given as TGTGCCAGCTCCCGGCTAGCGGGGATCAACACCGGGGAGCTGTTTTTT.